The present T cell receptor (beta chain) was sequenced within a study of blood T cell repertoires in COVID-19. Study-level background: PBMCs, B-cell-depleted T cells, or T cells provided the cDNA or gDNA that made up the material.

Germline V gives CDR1 MGHRA, CDR2 YSYEKL. The length of the CDR3 is 15 residues. The V gene end was trimmed by 3 bases and the J gene end by 8 bases; junction bases not matched to a gene: 9. Per the study methods: Amplification of reference gene primers provided the estimated nucleated cell counts. Assay: immunoSEQ multiplex PCR; the TCRdb copy retains only in-frame clones and omits some. Clonal size and the V and J genes are those of that table, whereas D and trimming came from the DNA. The repertoire holds about 270,000 clones, with around nine tenths as singletons. This clonotype was obtained from a man in his forties or fifties with active or convalescent COVID-19. The rearrangement uses TRBV4-1 and TRBJ1-4; 7 bases agree with TRBD1. Material: peripheral blood. CDR3 sequence (DNA): TGCGCCAGCAGCCAGACTCAGGGGGGTCGGGAAAAACTGTTTTTT. It codes for CASSQTQGGREKLFF.